This is a list of T cell receptor beta chains from one sample in a study of blood T cell repertoires in COVID-19. The protocol was immunoSEQ multiplex PCR, while the TCRdb copy is restricted to in-frame clones and leaves out a portion. The table includes under 150,000 clones, around 83% detected once. Sequenced sample: peripheral blood. These receptors were collected from a man older than 75 with active or convalescent COVID-19. Each CDR3 is given with its conserved first and last residue. Each record gives: J gene, clone size, V gene, D gene, CDR3 DNA, CDR3 protein. The D gene is left open where the match is weak. Expanded clones get a size class; other rows say once, few or many, or leave the size out.

TRBJ2-1 . TRBV7-2 TRBD2 TGTGCCAGCAGCCCTAGCGGGGGGGAGTACAATGAGCAGTTCTTC CASSPSGGEYNEQFF
TRBJ2-5 once TRBV28 . TGTGCCAGCAGTTCGATAGGGGGGACAGTCGAGACCCAGTACTTC CASSSIGGTVETQYF
TRBJ1-4 . TRBV7-2 TRBD1 TGTGCCAGCAGCGAGCGGACAGGGGGCCTCGCTAATGAAAAACTGTTTTTT CASSERTGGLANEKLFF
TRBJ2-1 few TRBV12-3/TRBV12-4 . TGTGCCAGCAGTTTTACGGACAATGAGCAGTTCTTC CASSFTDNEQFF
TRBJ2-5 . TRBV6-5 . TGTGCCAGCAGTACTTCTTGGGAGACCCAGTACTTC CASSTSWETQYF
TRBJ2-3 . TRBV24-1 . TGTGCCACCAGTGATTTAAGGGGGGGGACGAGTACGCAGTATTTT CATSDLRGGTSTQYF
TRBJ2-7 once TRBV7-2 . TGTGCCAGCAGCTTAAATCCCGGGTCGAGCGAGCAGTACTTC CASSLNPGSSEQYF
TRBJ1-6 . TRBV5-4 . TGTGCCAGCAGCCGTTGGGAGGCTAATTCACCCCTCCACTTT CASSRWEANSPLHF
TRBJ2-7 once TRBV28 TRBD2 TGTGCCAGCAGGAGACTAGCGGGGGAACAGCAGTACTTC CASRRLAGEQQYF
TRBJ1-1 . TRBV9 . TGTGCCAGCAGCGTAGAATTCCGTAACACTGAAGCTTTCTTT CASSVEFRNTEAFF